The TCR beta chain described here comes from a study of T cell responses to AZD1222 COVID-19 vaccine. General observations from the study: Spike-wide coverage was observed for vaccine-associated CD4 TCRs, with dominant responses at 160-218 and 743-854. Unmutated variant regions are reportedly targeted by nearly half of spike-specific TCRs.

About this clone: The antigen is undetermined.

Only in-frame clones appear in the TCRdb table, and some are missing; sequencing was by immunoSEQ multiplex PCR. The sample has approximately 30,000 clones; approximately 86% are singletons. The source of this sequence is an adult in good health. Here the sequenced sample was peripheral blood, taken on day 0 of AZD1222 vaccination.

The CDR3 loop reads CAWSLGGAGQETQYF. DNA of the CDR3: TGTGCCTGGAGTTTAGGGGGCGCAGGTCAAGAGACCCAGTACTTC. The genes are TRBV30 and TRBJ2-5; 7 bases align to TRBD1. Germline CDR1 and CDR2: GTSNPN and SVGIG (reference sequence). J gave up 2 bases and V 2 bases, and 8 bases lay outside the gene matches. This CDR3 region has 15 residues.